These T cell receptor beta chains were read from a single sample in a study of monozygotic twins with inflammatory bowel disease. With the 5' RACE reads reprocessed, TCRdb shows one record per CDR3 protein and no DNA. This sample's table has 150,000 to 200,000 distinct CDR3 sequences. The sequenced sample consisted of blood. These receptors came from a human donor with ulcerative colitis or Crohn's disease, or a healthy co-twin of an affected twin (not recorded which). The CDR3 runs from the conserved cysteine through the conserved F or W. Each record gives: V gene, J gene, CDR3 protein.

>TRBV5-5|TRBJ1-1
CASGRGNTEAFF
>TRBV10-2|TRBJ2-2
CASSVSGVAGELFF
>TRBV20-1|TRBJ1-2
CSASSGNGYTF
>TRBV29-1|TRBJ2-7
CSVEDPGYEQYF
>TRBV20-1|TRBJ1-2
CSASHRPPLYGYTF
>TRBV4-2|TRBJ2-7
CASSQGGTSYEQYF
>TRBV5-1|TRBJ2-7
CASSLRRQGASRSEQYF
>TRBV6-5|TRBJ1-2
CASSYGPGTGPYGYTF
>TRBV7-2|TRBJ1-4
CASSLWTATNEKLFF
>TRBV15|TRBJ1-2
CATSRDLGPRGYTF
>TRBV20-1|TRBJ2-7
CSAMIGRPRGGSYEQYF
>TRBV12-3/TRBV12-4|TRBJ2-1
CASTLRGRSNEQFF
>TRBV2|TRBJ2-3
CASSSLGASRRTDTQYF
>TRBV7-2|TRBJ2-3
CASSFTREGASTDTQYF
>TRBV25-1|TRBJ2-7
CASSNRGPRSSYEQYF
>TRBV9|TRBJ2-1
CASSGPLPGYNEQFF
>TRBV5-1|TRBJ2-3
CASSLEEQLLDTQYF
>TRBV7-2|TRBJ2-2
CASRIGTTNTGELFF
>TRBV12-3/TRBV12-4|TRBJ1-1
CASSHETFPGDTEAFF
>TRBV12-3/TRBV12-4|TRBJ1-2
CASSSLGRGPNYGYTF
>TRBV10-2|TRBJ1-2
CASSLTGDYGYTF
>TRBV28|TRBJ2-5
CASSFTLGLAGDGQETQYF
>TRBV6-1|TRBJ2-2
CASSQGSGRNTGELFF
>TRBV10-3|TRBJ2-1
CAIGDRETLNEQFF
>TRBV3-1|TRBJ2-4
CASSDRQQNMQYF
>TRBV5-6|TRBJ1-1
CASSLTLNTEAFF
>TRBV11-2|TRBJ2-7
CASSFGEMRGGHEQYF
>TRBV4-1|TRBJ2-5
CASSQEPLSGGPQETQYF
>TRBV27|TRBJ2-6
CASSQRTGRANVLTF
>TRBV5-4|TRBJ2-3
CASSVGSTDTQYF
>TRBV7-2|TRBJ1-4
CASSPRIRTNEKLFF
>TRBV30|TRBJ2-7
CAWKGRGSYEQYF
>TRBV7-3|TRBJ2-3
CASSSPQMDTQYF
>TRBV7-9|TRBJ1-1
CASSFGVWANTEAFF
>TRBV12-3/TRBV12-4|TRBJ2-1
CASSSGPSSGGARIHNEQFF
>TRBV5-1|TRBJ2-7
CASSLVGNRAHEQYF
>TRBV5-5|TRBJ1-3
CASSPVAGAGNTIYF
>TRBV3-1|TRBJ2-1
CASSQVAGGFYNEQFF
>TRBV27|TRBJ1-2
CASSWGGQGATYGYTF
>TRBV30|TRBJ1-5
CAWSVHSGQPQHF
>TRBV20-1|TRBJ2-7
CSARARGLYEQYF
>TRBV11-2|TRBJ2-7
CASSLMSPAGVISYEQYF
>TRBV14|TRBJ2-1
CASSQDYSLAGGRSYNEQFF
>TRBV7-2|TRBJ2-7
CASSYRGTRYEQYF
>TRBV30|TRBJ1-1
CAWSVDRPNTEAFF
>TRBV30|TRBJ2-2
CAWSVLGYGELFF
>TRBV5-1|TRBJ1-1
CASGQEGTEAFF
>TRBV18|TRBJ1-1
CASSPPSQNTEAFF
>TRBV12-3/TRBV12-4|TRBJ1-5
CASSPPGGSSQPQHF
>TRBV30|TRBJ1-1
CAWSPQVGAFF
>TRBV7-9|TRBJ1-5
CASSLAGTGVQPQHF
>TRBV6-5|TRBJ1-4
CASSYTGQGNEKLFF
>TRBV25-1|TRBJ2-5
CASSESKGGRGYQETQYF
>TRBV20-1|TRBJ2-3
CSAPKGGSGSTDTQYF
>TRBV7-9|TRBJ2-3
CASSFSVAGTDTQYF